Sequencing of this TCR beta chain was carried out in a study of cytomegalovirus exposure and HLA in healthy donors. Overall study results and limits: Exclusion applied to some V segments, including TRBV6-2 and TRBV6-3, as they were indistinguishable. A later analysis reportedly found that, within productive TCRs, an Asian-associated ancestry cluster had fewer N-insertions than the mean observed across the roughly 700 donors. Common viral pathogens (according to a later analysis) appeared linked to several of the most significant clusters.

Comments on this clone: Its antigen is unknown.

The PCR ran on 60 Vbeta and 13 Jbeta primers. Authors' analysis steps: A later analysis tallied some 80 million unique TCR beta chains, approximately 10 million of them shared. Repertoires were generated with immunoSEQ multiplex PCR, while TCRdb's copy carries only in-frame clones and drops some. V and J calls and clone size follow that table, whereas D and trimming were derived from the DNA. Here the sample spans 150,000 to 200,000 clones, 70% to 90% being singletons. CDR1 is MNHEY and CDR2 is SVGAGI in the germline V gene. Trimming removed 7 bases at V and 6 bases at J, with 15 bases between. CDR3 length: 13 residues.

The TCR comes from a woman under 30 in good health and CMV-seropositive. Sequenced: PBMCs. This rearrangement joins TRBV6-5 to TRBJ1-2, with no clear D. The CDR3 loop is CASTSPGADGYTF. The CDR3 DNA follows: TGTGCCAGCACCTCCCCGGGAGCGGATGGCTACACCTTC.